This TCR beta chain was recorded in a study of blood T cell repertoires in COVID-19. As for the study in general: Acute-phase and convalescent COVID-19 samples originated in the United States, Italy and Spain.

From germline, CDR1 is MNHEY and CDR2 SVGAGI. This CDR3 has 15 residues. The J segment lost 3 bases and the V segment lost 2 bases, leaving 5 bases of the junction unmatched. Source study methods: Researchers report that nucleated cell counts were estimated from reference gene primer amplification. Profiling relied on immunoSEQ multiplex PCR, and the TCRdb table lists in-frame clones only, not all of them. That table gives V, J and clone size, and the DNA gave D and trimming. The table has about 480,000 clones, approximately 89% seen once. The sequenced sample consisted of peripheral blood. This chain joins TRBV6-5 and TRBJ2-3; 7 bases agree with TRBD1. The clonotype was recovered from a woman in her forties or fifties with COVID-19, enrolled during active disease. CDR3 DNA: TGTGCCAGCAGTTACGGAACAGGGGAAACAGATACGCAGTATTTT. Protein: CASSYGTGETDTQYF.